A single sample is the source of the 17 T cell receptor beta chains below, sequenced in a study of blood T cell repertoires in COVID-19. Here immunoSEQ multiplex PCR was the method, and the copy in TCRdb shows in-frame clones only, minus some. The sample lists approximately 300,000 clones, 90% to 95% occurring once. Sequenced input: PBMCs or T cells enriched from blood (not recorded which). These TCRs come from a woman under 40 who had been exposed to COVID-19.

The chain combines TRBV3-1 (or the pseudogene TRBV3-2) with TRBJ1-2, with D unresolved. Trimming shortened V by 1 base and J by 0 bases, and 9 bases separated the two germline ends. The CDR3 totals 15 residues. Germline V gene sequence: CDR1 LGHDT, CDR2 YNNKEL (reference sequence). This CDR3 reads CASSQVAGSNYGYTF. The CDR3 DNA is TGTGCCAGCAGCCAAGTGGCGGGGTCTAACTATGGCTACACCTTC.

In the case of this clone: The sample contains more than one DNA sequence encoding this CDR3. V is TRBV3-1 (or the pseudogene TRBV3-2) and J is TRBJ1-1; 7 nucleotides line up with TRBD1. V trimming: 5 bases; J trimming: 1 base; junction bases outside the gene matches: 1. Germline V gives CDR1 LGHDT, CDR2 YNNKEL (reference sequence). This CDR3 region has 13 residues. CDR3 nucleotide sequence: TGTGCCAGCAGCTGGACAGGGAACACTGAAGCTTTCTTT. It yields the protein CASSWTGNTEAFF.

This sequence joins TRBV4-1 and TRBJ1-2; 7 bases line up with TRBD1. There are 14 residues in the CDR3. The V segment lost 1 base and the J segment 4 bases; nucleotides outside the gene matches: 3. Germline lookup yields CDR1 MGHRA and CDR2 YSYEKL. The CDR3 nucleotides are TGCGCCAGCAGCCAAGGGGACAGACTCTATGGCTACACCTTC. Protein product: CASSQGDRLYGYTF.

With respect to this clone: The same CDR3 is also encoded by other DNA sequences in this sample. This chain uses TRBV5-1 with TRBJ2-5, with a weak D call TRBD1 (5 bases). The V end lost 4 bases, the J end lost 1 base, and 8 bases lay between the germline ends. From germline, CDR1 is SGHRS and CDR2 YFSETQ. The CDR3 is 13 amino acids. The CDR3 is CASSPGIQETQYF. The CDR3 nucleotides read TGCGCCAGCAGCCCAGGGATCCAAGAGACCCAGTACTTC.

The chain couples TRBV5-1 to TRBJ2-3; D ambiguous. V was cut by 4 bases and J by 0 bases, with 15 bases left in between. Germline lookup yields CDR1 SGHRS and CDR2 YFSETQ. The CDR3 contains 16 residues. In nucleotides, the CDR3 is TGCGCCAGCAGCCCCCTGCCAGGCCACAGCACAGATACGCAGTATTTT. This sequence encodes CASSPLPGHSTDTQYF.

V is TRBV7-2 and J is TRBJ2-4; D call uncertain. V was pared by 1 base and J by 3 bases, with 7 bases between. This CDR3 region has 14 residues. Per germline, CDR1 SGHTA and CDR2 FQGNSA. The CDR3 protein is CASSLERFKNIQYF. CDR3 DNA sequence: TGTGCCAGCAGCTTAGAACGGTTCAAAAACATTCAGTACTTC. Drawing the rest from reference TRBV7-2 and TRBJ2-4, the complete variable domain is GAGVSQSPSNKVTEKGKDVELRCDPISGHTALYWYRQSLGQGLEFLIYFQGNSAPDKSGLPSDRFSAERTGGSVSTLTIQRTQQEDSAVYLCASSLERFKNIQYFGAGTRLSVL.

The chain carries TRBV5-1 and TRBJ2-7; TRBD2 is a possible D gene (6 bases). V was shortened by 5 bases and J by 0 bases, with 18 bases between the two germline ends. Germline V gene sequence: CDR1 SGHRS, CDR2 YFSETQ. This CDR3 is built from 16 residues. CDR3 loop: CASSWGRDSFSYEQYF. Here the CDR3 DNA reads TGCGCCAGCAGTTGGGGCCGGGACTCCTTCTCCTACGAGCAGTACTTC.

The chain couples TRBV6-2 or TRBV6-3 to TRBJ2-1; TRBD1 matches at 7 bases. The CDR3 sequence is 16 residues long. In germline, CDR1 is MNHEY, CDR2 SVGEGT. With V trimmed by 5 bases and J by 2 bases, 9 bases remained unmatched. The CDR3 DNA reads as TGTGCCAGCAGTGGGACGGACAGGAGCGCCTACAATGAGCAGTTCTTC. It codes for CASSGTDRSAYNEQFF.

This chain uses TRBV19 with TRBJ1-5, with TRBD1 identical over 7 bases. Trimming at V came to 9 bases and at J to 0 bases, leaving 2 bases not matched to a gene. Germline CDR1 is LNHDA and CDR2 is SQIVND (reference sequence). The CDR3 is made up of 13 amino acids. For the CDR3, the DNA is TGTGCCAGCACAGGGGATAGCAATCAGCCCCAGCATTTT. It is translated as CASTGDSNQPQHF.

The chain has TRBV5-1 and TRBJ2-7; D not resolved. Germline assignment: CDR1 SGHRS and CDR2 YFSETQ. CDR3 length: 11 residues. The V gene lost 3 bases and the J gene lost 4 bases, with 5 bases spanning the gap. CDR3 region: CASSYGYEQYF. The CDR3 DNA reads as TGCGCCAGCAGCTACGGGTACGAGCAGTACTTC. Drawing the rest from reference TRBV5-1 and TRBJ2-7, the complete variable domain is KAGVTQTPRYLIKTRGQQVTLSCSPISGHRSVSWYQQTPGQGLQFLFEYFSETQRNKGNFPGRFSGRQFSNSRSEMNVSTLELGDSALYLCASSYGYEQYFGPGTRLTVT.

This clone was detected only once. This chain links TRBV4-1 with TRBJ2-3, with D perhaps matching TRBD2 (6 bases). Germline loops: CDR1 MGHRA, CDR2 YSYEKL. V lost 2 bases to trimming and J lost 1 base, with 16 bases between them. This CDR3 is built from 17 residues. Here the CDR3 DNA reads TGCGCCAGCAGCCAACGCCGGGGGAGCGGTCGCACAGATACGCAGTATTTT. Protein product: CASSQRRGSGRTDTQYF.

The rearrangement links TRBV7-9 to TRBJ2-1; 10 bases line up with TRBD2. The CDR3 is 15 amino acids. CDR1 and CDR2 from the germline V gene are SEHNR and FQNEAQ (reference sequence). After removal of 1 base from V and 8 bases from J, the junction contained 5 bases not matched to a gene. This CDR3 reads CASSLGSSGGHEQFF. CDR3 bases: TGTGCCAGCAGCTTAGGGTCTAGCGGGGGCCATGAGCAGTTCTTC. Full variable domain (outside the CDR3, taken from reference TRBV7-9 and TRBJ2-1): DTGVSQNPRHKITKRGQNVTFRCDPISEHNRLYWYRQTLGQGPEFLTYFQNEAQLEKSRLLSDRFSAERPKGSFSTLEIQRTEQGDSAMYLCASSLGSSGGHEQFFGPGTRLTVL.

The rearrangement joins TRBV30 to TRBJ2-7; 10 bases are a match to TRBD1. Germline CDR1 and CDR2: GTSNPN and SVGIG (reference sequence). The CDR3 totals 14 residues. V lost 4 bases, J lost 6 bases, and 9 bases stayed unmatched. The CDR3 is CAWTLGTGAGEQYF. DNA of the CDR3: TGTGCCTGGACACTCGGGACAGGGGCAGGCGAGCAGTACTTC. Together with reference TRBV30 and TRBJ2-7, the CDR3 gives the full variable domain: SQTIHQWPATLVQPVGSPLSLECTVEGTSNPNLYWYRQAAGRGLQLLFYSVGIGQISSEVPQNLSASRPQDRQFILSSKKLLLSDSGFYLCAWTLGTGAGEQYFGPGTRLTVT.

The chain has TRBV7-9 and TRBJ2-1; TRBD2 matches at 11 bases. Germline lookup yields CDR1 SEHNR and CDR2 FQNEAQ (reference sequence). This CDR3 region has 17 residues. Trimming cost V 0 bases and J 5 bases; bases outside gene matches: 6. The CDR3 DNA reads TGTGCCAGCAGCTTAGCAAAACTAGCGGGGGCCCACAATGAGCAGTTCTTC. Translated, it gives CASSLAKLAGAHNEQFF.

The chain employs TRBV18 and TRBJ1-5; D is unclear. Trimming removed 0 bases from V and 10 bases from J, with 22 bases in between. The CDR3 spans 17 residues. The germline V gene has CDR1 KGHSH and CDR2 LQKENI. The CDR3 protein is CASSPPRLHSDVEPQHF. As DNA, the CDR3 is TGTGCCAGCTCACCACCGCGTCTCCATAGCGATGTTGAACCCCAGCATTTT.

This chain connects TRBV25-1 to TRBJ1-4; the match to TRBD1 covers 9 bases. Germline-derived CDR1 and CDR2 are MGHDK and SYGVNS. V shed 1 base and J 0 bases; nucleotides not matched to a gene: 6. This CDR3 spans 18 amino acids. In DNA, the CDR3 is TGTGCCAGCAGTGAATCTTTTGGGACAGGGCCAACTAATGAAAAACTGTTTTTT. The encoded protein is CASSESFGTGPTNEKLFF.

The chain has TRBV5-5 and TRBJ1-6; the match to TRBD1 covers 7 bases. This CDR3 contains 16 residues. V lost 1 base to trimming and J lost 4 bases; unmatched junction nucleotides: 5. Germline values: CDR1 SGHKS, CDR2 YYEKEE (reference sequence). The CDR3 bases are TGTGCCAGCAGCTTGAACAGGGGTATTTATAATTCACCCCTCCACTTT. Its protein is CASSLNRGIYNSPLHF.